Shown below are 17 T cell receptor beta chains from a single sample sequenced in a study of CD4+ T cells in melanoma. The method was immunoSEQ multiplex PCR; TCRdb's version includes in-frame clones alone and lacks a portion of them. The sample carries 120,000 to 150,000 clones, 80% to 95% recorded once. The source is a human donor with melanoma.

This chain links TRBV4-2 with TRBJ2-1; perhaps TRBD1 as D (5 bases). The CDR3 contains 16 residues. CDR1 LGHNA and CDR2 YNFKEQ come from the germline V gene. Trimming left V 3 bases short and J 3 bases short, with 15 bases between. The CDR3 region is CASSHSTVADYNEQFF. The DNA for the CDR3 is TGTGCCAGCAGCCACTCGACAGTTGCGGACTACAATGAGCAGTTCTTC.

CDR3 residues: CATSAGARTYEQYF. CDR3 DNA sequence: TGTGCCACCTCAGCAGGGGCGCGTACCTACGAGCAGTACTTC. The V call is TRBV6-1, the J call TRBJ2-7; D perhaps matches TRBD1 (6 bases). The germline V and J ends were trimmed by 10 bases and 2 bases, with 18 bases remaining between them. Germline V gene data show CDR1 as MNHNS and CDR2 as SASEGT. The CDR3 totals 14 residues.

The rearrangement links TRBV5-1 to TRBJ1-2, with 8 positions matching TRBD1. The V and J ends lost 5 bases and 7 bases, in that order; junction bases with no gene match: 4. The germline V gene encodes CDR1 SGHRS and CDR2 YFSETQ. The CDR3 totals 12 residues. The CDR3 DNA reads as TGCGCCAGCAGTGGACAGGGTAGTGGCTACACCTTC. This translates into CASSGQGSGYTF.

The chain combines TRBV27 with TRBJ2-3, with 8 bases that match TRBD1. V shed 6 bases, J shed 1 base, and the junction held 6 bases outside the gene matches. CDR3 size: 15 residues. Germline V gives CDR1 MNHEY, CDR2 SMNVEV (reference sequence). CDR3 loop: CASRGTDRGTDTQYF. DNA of the CDR3: TGTGCCAGCAGGGGTACGGACAGGGGCACAGATACGCAGTATTTT.

This rearrangement joins TRBV2 to TRBJ2-5; D is perhaps TRBD2 (5 bases). The CDR3 sequence is 13 residues long. CDR1 is SNHLY, CDR2 FYNNEI, per germline. V was pared by 4 bases and J by 5 bases, with 11 bases between. The CDR3 bases are TGTGCCAGCAGTGGAGACTATGCGGAGACCCAGTACTTC. It encodes CASSGDYAETQYF. Full variable domain (outside the CDR3, taken from reference TRBV2 and TRBJ2-5): EPEVTQTPSHQVTQMGQEVILRCVPISNHLYFYWYRQILGQKVEFLVSFYNNEISEKSEIFDDQFSVERPDGSNFTLKIRSTKLEDSAMYFCASSGDYAETQYFGPGTRLLVL.

Here the CDR3 reads CASSRQGPYTGELFF. The CDR3 nucleotides read TGTGCCAGCAGTAGACAGGGGCCTTACACCGGGGAGCTGTTTTTT. This chain joins TRBV6-5 and TRBJ2-2; 8 bases align to TRBD1. Germline V gene sequence: CDR1 MNHEY, CDR2 SVGAGI. V was clipped by 5 bases and J by 3 bases; unmatched bases: 5. The CDR3 runs to 15 residues.

The chain recombines TRBV6-1 with TRBJ2-3; 9 positions agree with TRBD1. With V trimmed by 2 bases and J by 1 base, 4 bases remained unmatched. The CDR3 spans 16 residues. Germline CDR1 MNHNS, CDR2 SASEGT. This chain's CDR3 is CASSERGDRGTDTQYF. CDR3 in DNA: TGTGCCAGCAGTGAAAGGGGGGACAGGGGCACAGATACGCAGTATTTT.

The chain employs TRBV7-2 and TRBJ2-5; 8 bases fit TRBD2. The trim removed 3 bases at V and 1 base at J, leaving 1 base unmatched. Germline CDR1 reads SGHTA; CDR2 reads FQGNSA. The length of the CDR3 is 14 residues. The CDR3 bases are TGTGCCAGCAGCTTCACTAGCGGCCAAGAGACCCAGTACTTC. Encoded protein: CASSFTSGQETQYF.

This clone was seen a single time. V usage is TRBV18 and J usage is TRBJ1-4; tentatively, D is TRBD1 (5 bases). The CDR3 totals 15 residues. The ends were cut back, 5 bases at V and 0 bases at J, with 10 bases in the middle. In germline, CDR1 is KGHSH, CDR2 LQKENI. This chain's CDR3 is CASSEGPATNEKLFF. The CDR3 DNA reads as TGTGCCAGCTCAGAGGGGCCCGCAACTAATGAAAAACTGTTTTTT.

This clone is a singleton in its sample. The chain combines TRBV7-8 with TRBJ2-2; D is undetermined. From germline, CDR1 is SGHVS and CDR2 FQNEAQ. V dropped 5 bases and J dropped 2 bases, with 18 bases sitting between them. The CDR3 sequence is 17 residues long. The CDR3 here is CASSLTIVRSNTGELFF. The DNA for the CDR3 is TGTGCCAGCAGCCTAACAATTGTCCGATCCAACACCGGGGAGCTGTTTTTT.

The rearrangement links TRBV14 to TRBJ2-1; 9 bases agree with TRBD1. The germline gives CDR1 SGHDN, CDR2 FVKESK. The V gene end was trimmed by 2 bases and the J gene end by 2 bases; junction bases not matched to a gene: 1. This CDR3 spans 15 amino acids. In DNA, the CDR3 is TGTGCCAGCAGCCAAACAGGGGGCGCCTACAATGAGCAGTTCTTC. As protein: CASSQTGGAYNEQFF.

The chain carries TRBV11-2 and TRBJ1-4, with 7 nucleotides matching TRBD1. The germline V gene encodes CDR1 SGHAT and CDR2 FQNNGV. V gave up 5 bases and J gave up 5 bases; unmatched junction bases: 11. This CDR3 region has 16 residues. The CDR3 nucleotides are TGTGCCAGCAGCCGTATGACAGGGACCCTCAATGAAAAACTGTTTTTT. This codes for CASSRMTGTLNEKLFF.

The chain has TRBV2 and TRBJ1-2; 9 bases are shared with TRBD1. J was trimmed by 6 bases and V by 2 bases; bases with no gene match: 4. Germline-derived CDR1 and CDR2 are SNHLY and FYNNEI. The CDR3 covers 14 residues. The CDR3 DNA sequence: TGTGCCAGCAGTGAAAGGACAGGGGCTAATGGCTACACCTTC. It specifies CASSERTGANGYTF.

This chain's CDR3 is CASMSTGRSEQFF. In DNA, the CDR3 is TGTGCCAGCATGTCAACAGGCCGGAGTGAGCAGTTCTTC. The chain joins TRBV6-5 to TRBJ2-1, with a tentative D call TRBD1 (5 bases). Germline CDR1 is MNHEY and CDR2 is SVGAGI. Trimming pared 7 bases from V and 9 bases from J, leaving 16 bases between. The CDR3 spans 13 residues.

The chain uses TRBV19 and TRBJ2-3; no clear D. The ends were cut back, 5 bases at V and 0 bases at J, with 6 bases in the middle. The V gene's germline CDR1 is LNHDA and CDR2 SQIVND (reference sequence). The CDR3 is 13 amino acids. The DNA for the CDR3 is TGTGCCAGTAGTCCCCCTAGCACAGATACGCAGTATTTT. As protein: CASSPPSTDTQYF.

The J gene is TRBJ2-7, the V gene TRBV4-2, with a weak D call TRBD2 (5 bases). Germline assignment: CDR1 LGHNA and CDR2 YNFKEQ. This CDR3 is 14 amino acids long. V lost 4 bases to trimming and J lost 0 bases, with 10 bases between them. The CDR3, as DNA: TGTGCCAGCAGCCCTATAGGGAGCTCCTACGAGCAGTACTTC. It is translated as CASSPIGSSYEQYF.

The rearrangement uses TRBV18 and TRBJ1-6; 7 bases align to TRBD1. In germline, CDR1 is KGHSH, CDR2 LQKENI. V trimming: 6 bases; J trimming: 2 bases; junction bases outside the gene matches: 7. The length of the CDR3 is 16 residues. The CDR3 sequence is CASSQAGGTYNSPLHF. The CDR3 DNA reads TGTGCCAGCTCTCAAGCAGGGGGGACCTATAATTCACCCCTCCACTTT.